This TCR beta chain emerged from a study of T cells in Graves' hyperthyroidism and ophthalmopathy. Study as a whole: Once the initial diagnosis was made, peripheral blood was obtained before any treatment. Study outcomes and limitations: Blood also held most thyroid clonotypes expanded beyond 0.001.

Together with thyroid ultrasound, orbital computed tomography, serum thyroxine and TRAb, clinical symptoms were used for diagnoses. Amplified TCR beta CDR3 regions came from RNA transcripts. A first-round RT-PCR of the TCR CDR3 used the HTBI primer set. TCRdb used MiXCR to reprocess the multiplex PCR reads, holding one entry per CDR3 protein. The profile covers about 200,000 distinct CDR3 sequences, with roughly 17% appearing a single time and approximately 50% taken by the ten largest. Points on this clonotype: Antigen specificity is unknown.

Germline V lookup: CDR1 MNHNS, CDR2 SASEGT. V gave up 6 bases and J gave up 4 bases; unmatched junction bases: 5. The CDR3 contains 13 residues. The sample was blood. J is TRBJ1-1 and V is TRBV6-1; 7 bases line up with TRBD1. This TCR derives from a man aged 50-59 years with Graves' hyperthyroidism. For the CDR3, the DNA is TGTGCCAGCAGACGACAGGGTTTCACTGAAGCTTTCTTT. It codes for CASRRQGFTEAFF.